What follows describes a single T cell receptor beta chain. The sample belongs to a study of blood T cell repertoires in COVID-19. The overall study: The samples span acute and convalescent COVID-19 from the United States, Italy and Spain. Nucleic acid was either cDNA or gDNA, and it came from T cells, B-cell-depleted T cells, or PBMCs.

Under the authors' procedure: Amplification of reference gene primers provided the estimated nucleated cell counts. Here immunoSEQ multiplex PCR was the method, and the copy in TCRdb shows in-frame clones only, minus some. V and J calls and clone size are as listed in that table; D and trimming were resolved from the DNA. The table shows 150,000 to 200,000 clones, with roughly nine tenths occurring only once. Germline loops: CDR1 LGHDT, CDR2 YNNKEL (reference sequence). The length of the CDR3 is 18 residues. Trimming took 0 bases from V and 7 from J, leaving 19 bases between them. The source material was peripheral blood. The chain couples TRBV3-1 (or the pseudogene TRBV3-2) to TRBJ1-6; perhaps TRBD1 as D (6 bases). The clonotype originates from a man aged 60-69 years with active or convalescent COVID-19. The CDR3 loop reads CASSQELVGGATNSPLHF. The CDR3, as DNA: TGTGCCAGCAGCCAAGAATTGGTTGGGGGCGCAACAAATTCACCCCTCCACTTT.